The 10 T cell receptor beta chains below come from one sample, sequenced in a study of graft-versus-host responses after intestinal transplantation. These TCRs' antigens remain unknown. The assay was immunoSEQ multiplex PCR, and TCRdb's table has in-frame clones only and misses some. The data contain some 100,000 clones, roughly 93% of them singletons. The specimen comprised unstimulated CD8+ T cells sorted from spleen or lymph node cells, sampled before transplant. The receptor set was obtained from a human donor who was the organ donor for an intestinal transplant.

The rearrangement uses TRBV27 and TRBJ2-7; 8 bases are a match to TRBD1. This CDR3 contains 13 residues. The germline V gene has CDR1 MNHEY and CDR2 SMNVEV (reference sequence). Trimming removed 6 bases from V and 6 bases from J; junction bases left unmatched: 7. CDR3: CASRTDRAGEQYF. CDR3 in DNA: TGTGCCAGCAGGACGGACAGGGCGGGCGAGCAGTACTTC.

The rearrangement joins TRBV9 to TRBJ2-2, with 8 positions matching TRBD1. This CDR3 region has 16 residues. V was clipped by 4 bases and J by 4 bases; unmatched bases: 9. Germline-derived CDR1 and CDR2 are SGDLS and YYNGEE. The CDR3 sequence: CASSPGQARVTGELFF. The CDR3, as DNA: TGTGCCAGCAGCCCGGGACAGGCTAGAGTCACCGGGGAGCTGTTTTTT. Complete variable domain (other parts from reference TRBV9 and TRBJ2-2): DSGVTQTPKHLITATGQRVTLRCSPRSGDLSVYWYQQSLDQGLQFLIQYYNGEERAKGNILERFSAQQFPDLHSELNLSSLELGDSALYFCASSPGQARVTGELFFGEGSRLTVL.

This clone was observed a single time. The chain couples TRBV27 to TRBJ2-7; 9 positions agree with TRBD2. V was pared by 8 bases and J by 6 bases, with 8 bases of the junction left unmatched. This CDR3 has 13 amino acids. CDR1 is MNHEY and CDR2 is SMNVEV in the germline V gene (reference sequence). The CDR3 protein is CASGAGGPVEQYF. The CDR3 DNA is TGTGCCAGCGGGGCGGGGGGGCCGGTCGAGCAGTACTTC.

The chain recombines TRBV9 with TRBJ2-2, with 8 bases aligning to TRBD1. V dropped 3 bases and J dropped 5; count of bases not matched to a gene: 18. Germline V gene lookup returns CDR1 SGDLS and CDR2 YYNGEE. CDR3 length: 19 residues. In DNA, the CDR3 is TGTGCCAGCAGCGCGAGGGCCCCAGGGGGACAGGTCCGGACCGGGGAGCTGTTTTTT. It is translated as CASSARAPGGQVRTGELFF.

This chain joins TRBV27 and TRBJ2-7; tentative D call: TRBD2 (5 bases). Between the trimmed V and J ends, which lost 3 bases and 2 bases, there was a span of 11 bases. Per the germline V gene, CDR1 is MNHEY and CDR2 is SMNVEV (reference sequence). The CDR3 contains 14 residues. Here the CDR3 reads CASSFSSGAYEQYF. As DNA, the CDR3 is TGTGCCAGCAGTTTTTCCTCCGGGGCCTACGAGCAGTACTTC.

The genes are TRBV6-6 and TRBJ2-1, with TRBD2 as a possible D gene (5 bases). The CDR3 is 13 residues long. Trimming took off 2 bases at V and 6 bases at J, with 8 bases between the two ends. The germline gives CDR1 MNHNY, CDR2 SVGAGI (reference sequence). The CDR3 coding sequence is TGTGCCAGCAGTTACGGAGGAAGCAATGAGCAGTTCTTC. The encoded protein is CASSYGGSNEQFF.

The chain couples TRBV29-1 to TRBJ2-1, with D tentatively TRBD1 (7 bases). V shed 0 bases and J shed 9 bases, with 24 bases lying between them. This CDR3 spans 17 amino acids. CDR1 is SQVTM, CDR2 ANQGSEA, per germline. CDR3 residues: CSVEEGGRDSPGGEQFF. The CDR3, as DNA: TGCAGCGTTGAAGAGGGGGGTCGGGACAGTCCGGGCGGTGAGCAGTTCTTC.

This chain uses TRBV28 with TRBJ2-1; D unclear. Germline V gives CDR1 MDHEN, CDR2 SYDVKM. The CDR3 totals 14 residues. The V end was cut by 6 bases, the J end by 0 bases, with 9 bases between. For the CDR3, the DNA is TGTGCCAGCAGACTAACTCACTCCTACAATGAGCAGTTCTTC. This encodes CASRLTHSYNEQFF. The full variable domain, rest sourced from reference TRBV28 and TRBJ2-1, is DVKVTQSSRYLVKRTGEKVFLECVQDMDHENMFWYRQDPGLGLRLIYFSYDVKMKEKGDIPEGYSVSREKKERFSLILESASTNQTSMYLCASRLTHSYNEQFFGPGTRLTVL.

Turning to this clone: The junction departs from germline at one end; a sequencing error may be responsible. The chain recombines TRBV7-7 with TRBJ2-1; a weak D match, TRBD2 (7 bases). CDR1 and CDR2 (germline): SSHAT, FNYEAQ (reference sequence). This CDR3 contains 15 residues. CDR3 coding DNA: TGTGCTAGCAGCCTAGGGGGGGGACTCCACGGTGAGCAGTTCTTC. Residues: CASSLGGGLHGEQFF.

Only one count was recorded for this clone. The rearrangement joins TRBV5-1 to TRBJ2-3, with D unclear. The germline V gene encodes CDR1 SGHRS and CDR2 YFSETQ. The CDR3 consists of 13 residues. V lost 1 base to trimming and J lost 8 bases, with 11 bases between them. The CDR3 loop reads CASSLYPLATQYF. The CDR3 DNA reads TGCGCCAGCAGCTTGTATCCTCTGGCTACGCAGTATTTT.